These 30 T cell receptor beta chains share one sample of origin, sequenced in a study of blood T cells in healthy people across ages. Next came a second PCR, run for about 7 to 12 cycles, which used a sample-barcoded 5' primer along with a J-beta primer mix. TCRdb recomputed calls from the 5' RACE reads with MiXCR, one row per CDR3 protein. Here the sample spans about 1.8 million distinct CDR3 sequences, roughly 50% being singletons. The specimen sequenced was blood. The source is a woman aged 40 to 50 in good health.

The chain joins TRBV7-2 to TRBJ2-1; weak D call: TRBD1 (6 bases). This CDR3 has 15 amino acids. V lost 2 bases and J lost 10, with 18 bases in between. Looked up from germline, CDR1 is SGHTA and CDR2 is FQGNSA. The DNA of the CDR3 is TGTGCCAGCAGCTTAACAGGGCAGGGTCAAGGGGAGCAGTTCTTC. Its protein is CASSLTGQGQGEQFF.

This chain uses TRBV20-1 with TRBJ2-3; 7 nucleotides match TRBD2. The CDR3 is 13 amino acids. Losses at the gene ends were 3 bases for V and 5 bases for J; bases not matched to a gene: 5. Germline CDR1 is DFQATT and CDR2 is SNEGSKA (reference sequence). CDR3 sequence: CSASGGSKDTQYF. DNA of the CDR3: TGCAGTGCTAGCGGGGGGAGTAAAGATACGCAGTATTTT.

This clonotype has a handful of counts. CDR3 sequence reads: CASSGTGTTEAFF. Here the CDR3 DNA reads TGTGCCAGCAGTGGGACGGGGACCACTGAAGCTTTCTTT. V usage is TRBV25-1 and J usage is TRBJ1-1; TRBD1 is a possible D gene (5 bases). The CDR3 has 13 amino acids. CDR1 is MGHDK and CDR2 is SYGVNS in the germline V gene. The V and J ends lost 4 bases and 4 bases respectively, with 10 bases between them.

This clonotype occurred a few times. The chain has TRBV20-1 and TRBJ2-1, with 10 bases fitting TRBD2. The CDR3 is 12 amino acids. The J segment lost 6 bases and the V segment lost 8 bases, leaving 4 bases of the junction unmatched. Per the germline V gene, CDR1 is DFQATT and CDR2 is SNEGSKA (reference sequence). DNA for the CDR3: TGCAGTTTCGAGCGGGGGGGCAATGAGCAGTTCTTC. This translates into CSFERGGNEQFF.

V usage is TRBV21-1 and J usage is TRBJ1-5; the DNA was not used to check the table's D call, TRBD1. TRBV21-1 is a recognized pseudogene. The CDR3 length is 14 residues. The CDR3 spells CASSKGVDRGPQHF. CDR3 nucleotides: TGTGCCAGCAGCAAAGGTGTGGACCGGGGACCCCAGCATTTT.

The gene calls are TRBV2 and TRBJ2-5; D perhaps matches TRBD1 (5 bases). CDR1 SNHLY and CDR2 FYNNEI come from the germline V gene. The CDR3 runs to 13 residues. The V end was cut by 10 bases, the J end by 4 bases, with 16 bases between. CDR3 nucleotide sequence: TGTGCCACAAGCTACTCCCAGGGAGAGACCCAGTACTTC. Protein: CATSYSQGETQYF.

This chain links TRBV4-1 with TRBJ2-1, with D possibly matching TRBD1 (5 bases). The V end was cut by 5 bases, the J end by 4 bases, with 24 bases between. Germline V gene lookup returns CDR1 MGHRA and CDR2 YSYEKL. The CDR3 has 18 residues. The CDR3 reads CASSWVRGAKNKYNEQFF. DNA of the CDR3: TGCGCCAGCAGCTGGGTTAGGGGTGCCAAAAATAAATACAATGAGCAGTTCTTC.

This chain connects TRBV27 to TRBJ2-1, with D perhaps matching TRBD1 (6 bases). Germline V lookup: CDR1 MNHEY, CDR2 SMNVEV (reference sequence). This CDR3 has 17 amino acids. Between the trimmed V and J ends, which lost 5 bases and 2 bases, there was a span of 19 bases. As DNA, the CDR3 is TGTGCCAGCAGTCCAACCGGGACACGAAGAACCTACAATGAGCAGTTCTTC. Its translation is CASSPTGTRRTYNEQFF.

This clonotype was seen just once. This chain's CDR3 is CASSKANAGGWAEAFF. CDR3 nucleotides: TGTGCCAGCAGCAAAGCCAACGCAGGGGGTTGGGCTGAAGCTTTCTTT. This chain joins TRBV21-1 and TRBJ1-1; TRBD1, the table's D call, lacks a check against the DNA. TRBV21-1 is noted as a pseudogene. This CDR3 contains 16 residues.

The chain uses TRBV20-1 and TRBJ1-6; 8 bases are a match to TRBD1. From germline, CDR1 is DFQATT and CDR2 SNEGSKA (reference sequence). The CDR3 is 14 residues long. Trimming cost V 3 bases and J 10 bases; bases outside gene matches: 8. This chain's CDR3 is CSARPGTGQSPLHF. The CDR3 nucleotides are TGCAGTGCTAGGCCCGGGACAGGCCAATCACCCCTCCACTTT.

In its sample, this clonotype was seen once. V and J are TRBV4-3 and TRBJ1-1, with D hard to call. The CDR3 is made up of 13 amino acids. The germline V and J ends were trimmed by 1 base and 5 bases, with 8 bases remaining between them. Germline CDR1 is LGHNA and CDR2 is YSLEER. For the CDR3, the DNA is TGCGCCAGCAGCCAAGTGGTAACGACTGAAGCTTTCTTT. This gives the protein CASSQVVTTEAFF.

This clonotype came up a few times. This chain links TRBV9 with TRBJ2-7, with D perhaps matching TRBD1 or TRBD2 (5 bases each). V dropped 2 bases and J dropped 4 bases, with 16 bases sitting between them. The CDR3 extends over 15 amino acids. Per the germline V gene, CDR1 is SGDLS and CDR2 is YYNGEE. CDR3: CASSVGEGPMYEQYF. CDR3 coding DNA: TGTGCCAGCAGCGTGGGCGAGGGGCCGATGTACGAGCAGTACTTC.

This clonotype was seen more than once but under ten times. The gene calls are TRBV6-2 or TRBV6-3 and TRBJ2-5; TRBD2 might be the D (5 bases). From germline, CDR1 is MNHEY and CDR2 SVGEGT. Trimming took off 6 bases at V and 11 bases at J, with 19 bases between the two ends. The CDR3 runs 13 residues. The CDR3 region has the DNA TGTGCCAGCAGCCAGACCGGAGCTCGAGGGCAGTACTTC. Its translation: CASSQTGARGQYF.

The chain links TRBV28 to TRBJ2-7, with D possibly being TRBD2 (6 bases). The CDR3 extends over 14 amino acids. V was trimmed by 6 bases and J by 2 bases, leaving 14 bases between them. Germline V gives CDR1 MDHEN, CDR2 SYDVKM. Written as DNA, the CDR3 is TGTGCCAGCAGGAAGGAGGGACTTACCTACGAGCAGTACTTC. As protein: CASRKEGLTYEQYF.

The chain couples TRBV9 to TRBJ2-5; no reliable D call. Trimming left V 3 bases short and J 0 bases short, with 15 bases between. Germline CDR1 reads SGDLS; CDR2 reads YYNGEE. This CDR3 contains 16 residues. Here the CDR3 DNA reads TGTGCCAGCAGCGCCTCATCCCTAGGAGACCAAGAGACCCAGTACTTC. This encodes CASSASSLGDQETQYF.

Notes on this clonotype: Mismatch with germline at one junction end may stem from a read error. The CDR3 here is CAGSVRGMNTEAFF. DNA for the CDR3: TGTGCCGGCAGCGTAAGGGGGATGAACACTGAAGCTTTCTTT. J is TRBJ1-1 and V is TRBV9, with D possibly matching TRBD1 (6 bases). Germline lookup yields CDR1 SGDLS and CDR2 YYNGEE. This CDR3 has 14 amino acids.

The chain joins TRBV12-3 or TRBV12-4 to TRBJ1-2; TRBD1 matches at 7 bases. This CDR3 region has 13 residues. J gave up 4 bases and V 6 bases, and 5 bases lay outside the gene matches. As DNA, the CDR3 is TGTGCCAGCAGAGCCGACAGGGTCTATGGCTACACCTTC. This gives the protein CASRADRVYGYTF.

This clonotype was seen a handful of times. The DNA of the CDR3 is TGTGCCAGCAGCTTAGTCGGTGGGCCTGGGGCCAACGTCCTGACTTTC. It translates to CASSLVGGPGANVLTF. The chain uses TRBV7-9 and TRBJ2-6; D is undetermined. The CDR3 extends over 16 amino acids. The germline CDR1 and CDR2 sequences are SEHNR and FQNEAQ (reference sequence). The V gene lost 1 base and the J gene lost 2 bases, with 9 bases spanning the gap.

This clonotype was detected once. V usage is TRBV6-2 or TRBV6-3 and J usage is TRBJ2-7, with 8 bases fitting TRBD2. The end of the DNA is better explained by TRBJ2-5, so the J call may be wrong. This CDR3 region has 19 residues. Germline loops: CDR1 MNHEY, CDR2 SVGEGT. CDR3 DNA: TGTGCCAGCAGTTACAACGATCCCAGGGTCCAGCGGGGGAGAGAGACCCAGTACTTC. Its protein is CASSYNDPRVQRGRETQYF.

The chain is built from TRBV6-5 and TRBJ1-3; TRBD1 matches 9 bases. J was trimmed by 2 bases and V by 2 bases; bases with no gene match: 1. The CDR3 totals 15 residues. Germline V gene sequence: CDR1 MNHEY, CDR2 SVGAGI. The DNA of the CDR3 is TGTGCCAGCAGTTACGGGACAGGGACTGGAAACACCATATATTTT. This codes for CASSYGTGTGNTIYF.

The rearrangement joins TRBV28 to TRBJ2-5; D perhaps matches TRBD1 (6 bases). CDR1 is MDHEN, CDR2 SYDVKM, per germline. This CDR3 comprises 15 residues. Trimming took 3 bases from V and 2 from J, leaving 13 bases between them. CDR3 in DNA: TGTGCCAGCAGTTTGACAACAGGGTTACAAGAGACCCAGTACTTC. The encoded protein is CASSLTTGLQETQYF. Supplemented by reference TRBV28 and TRBJ2-5, the full variable domain reads DVKVTQSSRYLVKRTGEKVFLECVQDMDHENMFWYRQDPGLGLRLIYFSYDVKMKEKGDIPEGYSVSREKKERFSLILESASTNQTSMYLCASSLTTGLQETQYFGPGTRLLVL.

This clonotype was recorded many times. The V call is TRBV20-1, the J call TRBJ2-4; 8 bases map to TRBD2. The CDR3 extends over 18 amino acids. Losses at the gene ends were 3 bases for V and 2 bases for J; bases not matched to a gene: 15. The germline V gene encodes CDR1 DFQATT and CDR2 SNEGSKA (reference sequence). The CDR3 here is CSASDSGTAGASKNIQYF. The CDR3 nucleotides are TGCAGTGCTAGCGACTCCGGAACAGCGGGAGCATCCAAAAACATTCAGTACTTC.

The chain couples TRBV9 to TRBJ2-5; the match to TRBD1 covers 10 bases. Germline V gene lookup returns CDR1 SGDLS and CDR2 YYNGEE. The V and J ends lost 3 bases and 5 bases, in that order; junction bases with no gene match: 7. The CDR3 is made up of 15 amino acids. The CDR3 nucleotides read TGTGCCAGCAGCGCGGGGGACAGGGGCCGGGAGACCCAGTACTTC. Amino acid sequence: CASSAGDRGRETQYF.

The genes are TRBV5-5 and TRBJ2-5; a weak D match, TRBD2 (6 bases). The CDR3 runs to 16 residues. V gave up 4 bases and J gave up 2 bases, with 18 bases separating them. Germline V lookup: CDR1 SGHKS, CDR2 YYEKEE (reference sequence). The chain's CDR3 is CASSVPGGAGQETQYF. In DNA form, the CDR3 reads TGTGCCAGCAGCGTCCCGGGCGGGGCCGGACAAGAGACCCAGTACTTC.

This clonotype was detected only a few times. The chain has TRBV13 and TRBJ2-5; 8 positions match TRBD1. J was trimmed by 11 bases and V by 4 bases; bases with no gene match: 12. The germline gives CDR1 PRHDT, CDR2 FYEKMQ (reference sequence). The CDR3 totals 14 residues. DNA for the CDR3: TGTGCCAGCAGCTCCAGGATCGTGGGGGACAGGCAGTACTTC. It codes for CASSSRIVGDRQYF.

V is TRBV20-1 and J is TRBJ2-1; TRBD2 matches 11 bases. Germline values: CDR1 DFQATT, CDR2 SNEGSKA (reference sequence). The CDR3 covers 14 residues. V dropped 1 base and J dropped 7; count of bases not matched to a gene: 3. DNA of the CDR3: TGCAGTGCTAGAGGGACTAGCGGGTGGAATGAGCAGTTCTTC. Its protein product is CSARGTSGWNEQFF.

V is TRBV20-1 and J is TRBJ2-5; D may be TRBD1 (6 bases). The CDR3 spans 14 residues. The ends were cut back, 3 bases at V and 5 bases at J, with 16 bases in the middle. The germline gives CDR1 DFQATT, CDR2 SNEGSKA (reference sequence). For the CDR3, the DNA is TGCAGTGCTAGGGTTTTCAGGGGCGGGGAGACCCAGTACTTC. Translating it yields CSARVFRGGETQYF.

V gene TRBV6-2 or TRBV6-3 combines with J gene TRBJ2-7, with no clear D. V was cut by 0 bases and J by 9 bases, with 12 bases left in between. This CDR3 has 13 amino acids. Germline-derived CDR1 and CDR2 are MNHEY and SVGEGT. The CDR3 region has the DNA TGTGCCAGCAGTTACTCGGGCCCCCTCGGGCAGTACTTC. It yields the protein CASSYSGPLGQYF.

This chain links TRBV11-2 with TRBJ1-2; 8 positions match TRBD1. This CDR3 has 16 amino acids. Trimming at V came to 5 bases and at J to 5 bases, leaving 13 bases not matched to a gene. CDR1 and CDR2 from the germline V gene are SGHAT and FQNNGV. This CDR3 reads CASSLSGTGLLYGYTF. The CDR3 DNA reads TGTGCCAGCAGCCTATCCGGGACAGGTCTCCTTTATGGCTACACCTTC.

This clonotype was seen more than once but under ten times. This chain links TRBV5-1 with TRBJ2-3; D may be TRBD1 (6 bases). The length of the CDR3 is 16 residues. The germline V gene has CDR1 SGHRS and CDR2 YFSETQ. Trimming took 4 bases from V and 2 from J, leaving 17 bases between them. This CDR3 reads CASSLPGGGPTDTQYF. CDR3 coding DNA: TGCGCCAGCAGCCTCCCCGGTGGGGGCCCCACAGATACGCAGTATTTT.